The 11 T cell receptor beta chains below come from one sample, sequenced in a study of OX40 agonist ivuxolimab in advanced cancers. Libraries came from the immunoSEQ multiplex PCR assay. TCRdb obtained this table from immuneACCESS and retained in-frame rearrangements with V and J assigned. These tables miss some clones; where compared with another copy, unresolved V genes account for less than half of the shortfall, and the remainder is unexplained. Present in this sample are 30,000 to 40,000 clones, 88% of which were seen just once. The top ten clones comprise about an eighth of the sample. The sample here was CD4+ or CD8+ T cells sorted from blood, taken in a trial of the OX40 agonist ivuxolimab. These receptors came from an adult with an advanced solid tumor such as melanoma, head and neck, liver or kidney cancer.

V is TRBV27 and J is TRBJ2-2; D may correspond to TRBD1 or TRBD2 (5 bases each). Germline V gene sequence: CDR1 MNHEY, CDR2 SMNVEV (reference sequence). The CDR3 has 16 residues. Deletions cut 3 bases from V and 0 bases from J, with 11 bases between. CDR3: CASSLGWGTNTGELFF. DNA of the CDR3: TGTGCCAGCAGTTTGGGATGGGGGACGAACACCGGGGAGCTGTTTTTT.

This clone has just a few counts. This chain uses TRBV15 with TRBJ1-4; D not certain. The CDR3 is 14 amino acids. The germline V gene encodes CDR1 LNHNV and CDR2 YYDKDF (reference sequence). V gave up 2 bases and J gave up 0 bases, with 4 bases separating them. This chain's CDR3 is CATSRIATNEKLFF. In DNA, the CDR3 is TGTGCCACCAGCAGAATTGCAACTAATGAAAAACTGTTTTTT.

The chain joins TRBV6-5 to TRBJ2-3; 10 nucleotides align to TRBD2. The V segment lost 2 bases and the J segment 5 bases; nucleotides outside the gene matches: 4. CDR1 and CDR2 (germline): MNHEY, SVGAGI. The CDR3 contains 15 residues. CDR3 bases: TGTGCCAGCAGTTACAGCGGGAGGGCTGAAGATACGCAGTATTTT. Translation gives CASSYSGRAEDTQYF.

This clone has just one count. The CDR3 DNA follows: TGTGCCAGCAGCTTGAGGGGGGTGAGAAGCGGGGGGGCCTACAATGAGCAGTTCTTC. It is translated as CASSLRGVRSGGAYNEQFF. V is TRBV5-4 and J is TRBJ2-1; 10 bases fit TRBD2. Germline CDR1 SGHNT, CDR2 YYREEE (reference sequence). The V gene end was trimmed by 1 base and the J gene end by 2 bases; junction bases not matched to a gene: 12. There are 19 residues in the CDR3. The variable domain in full, with the rest retrieved from reference TRBV5-4 and TRBJ2-1, is ETGVTQSPTHLIKTRGQQVTLRCSSQSGHNTVSWYQQALGQGPQFIFQYYREEENGRGNFPPRFSGLQFPNYSSELNVNALELDDSALYLCASSLRGVRSGGAYNEQFFGPGTRLTVL.

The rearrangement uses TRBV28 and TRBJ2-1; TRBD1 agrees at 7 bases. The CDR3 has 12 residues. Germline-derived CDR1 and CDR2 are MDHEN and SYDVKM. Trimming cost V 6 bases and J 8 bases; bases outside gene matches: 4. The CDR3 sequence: CASSTDRDEQFF. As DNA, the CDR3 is TGTGCCAGCAGCACAGACAGGGATGAGCAGTTCTTC.

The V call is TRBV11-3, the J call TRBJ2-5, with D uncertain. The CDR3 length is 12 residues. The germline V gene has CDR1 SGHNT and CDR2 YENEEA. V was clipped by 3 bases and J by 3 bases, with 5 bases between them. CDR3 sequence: CASSLEEETQYF. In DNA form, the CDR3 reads TGTGCCAGCAGCTTGGAAGAAGAGACCCAGTACTTC.

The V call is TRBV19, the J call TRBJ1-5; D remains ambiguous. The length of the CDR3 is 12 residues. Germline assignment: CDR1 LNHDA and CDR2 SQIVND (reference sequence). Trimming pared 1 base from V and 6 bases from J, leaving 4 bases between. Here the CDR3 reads CASSIVGQPQHF. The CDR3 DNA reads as TGTGCCAGTAGTATAGTGGGTCAGCCCCAGCATTTT.

The CDR3 loop is CASSLIGSGGPQETQYF. CDR3 nucleotides: TGCGCCAGCAGCTTGATTGGTAGCGGGGGGCCGCAAGAGACCCAGTACTTC. This rearrangement joins TRBV5-1 to TRBJ2-5, with 10 bases fitting TRBD2. The CDR3 totals 17 residues. Losses at the gene ends were 1 base for V and 2 bases for J; bases not matched to a gene: 8. Germline V gene lookup returns CDR1 SGHRS and CDR2 YFSETQ.

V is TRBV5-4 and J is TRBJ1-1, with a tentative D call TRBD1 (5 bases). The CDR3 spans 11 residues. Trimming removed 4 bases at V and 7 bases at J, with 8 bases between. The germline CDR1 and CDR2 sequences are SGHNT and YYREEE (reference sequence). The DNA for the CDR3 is TGTGCCAGCAGCACAGGTTATGAAGCTTTCTTT. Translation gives CASSTGYEAFF. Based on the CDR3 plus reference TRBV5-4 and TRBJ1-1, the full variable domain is ETGVTQSPTHLIKTRGQQVTLRCSSQSGHNTVSWYQQALGQGPQFIFQYYREEENGRGNFPPRFSGLQFPNYSSELNVNALELDDSALYLCASSTGYEAFFGQGTRLTVV.

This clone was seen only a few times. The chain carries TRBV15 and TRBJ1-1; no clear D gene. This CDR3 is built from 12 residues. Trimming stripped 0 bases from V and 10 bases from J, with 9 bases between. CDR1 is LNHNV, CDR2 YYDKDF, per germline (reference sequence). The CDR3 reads CATSRDQIGAFF. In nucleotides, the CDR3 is TGTGCCACCAGCAGAGATCAAATAGGAGCTTTCTTT.

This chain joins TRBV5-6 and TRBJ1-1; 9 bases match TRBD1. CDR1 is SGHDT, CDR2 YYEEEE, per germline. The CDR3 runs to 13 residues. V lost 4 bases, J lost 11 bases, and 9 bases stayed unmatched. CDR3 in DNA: TGTGCCAGCAGCGAGGGACAGGGCCTATTGGCTTTCTTT. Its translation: CASSEGQGLLAFF. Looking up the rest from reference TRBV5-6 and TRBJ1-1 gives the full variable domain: DAGVTQSPTHLIKTRGQQVTLRCSPKSGHDTVSWYQQALGQGPQFIFQYYEEEERQRGNFPDRFSGHQFPNYSSELNVNALLLGDSALYLCASSEGQGLLAFFGQGTRLTVV.